One sample yielded the 27 T cell receptor beta chains listed below, sequenced in a study of cytomegalovirus exposure and HLA in healthy donors. PCR was performed using 60 Vbeta and 13 Jbeta primers. Sequencing was performed with immunoSEQ multiplex PCR; in TCRdb, only in-frame clones are kept and a portion is missing. Of about 190,000 clones in the sample, around 85% were seen once. The sample taken for sequencing was PBMCs. These receptors were collected from a man aged 35 to 55 in good health and CMV-seropositive.

V is TRBV5-1 and J is TRBJ2-5; TRBD1 matches at 10 bases. J lost 7 bases, V lost 0 bases, and 6 bases had no gene match. Germline CDR1 and CDR2: SGHRS and YFSETQ. The CDR3 is made up of 15 amino acids. DNA of the CDR3: TGCGCCAGCAGCTTGGGCCGGGACAGGGGAGGGACCCAGTACTTC. Translating gives CASSLGRDRGGTQYF.

The gene calls are TRBV21-1 and TRBJ2-7; the D call in the table, TRBD2, was not verified against the DNA. TRBV21-1 is deemed a pseudogene. The CDR3 extends over 16 amino acids. The CDR3 DNA reads TGTGCCAGCAGCAAAGGGCAGCGGGGGGTCTCCTACGAGCAGTACTTC. This encodes CASSKGQRGVSYEQYF.

J is TRBJ1-1 and V is TRBV5-1; a possible D gene is TRBD1 (6 bases). Trimming pared 3 bases from V and 0 bases from J, leaving 15 bases between. This CDR3 is 16 amino acids long. The germline CDR1 and CDR2 sequences are SGHRS and YFSETQ. As DNA, the CDR3 is TGCGCCAGCAGCTCGGGACAACTCCAAATGAACACTGAAGCTTTCTTT. Encoded protein: CASSSGQLQMNTEAFF. Full variable domain (outside the CDR3, taken from reference TRBV5-1 and TRBJ1-1): KAGVTQTPRYLIKTRGQQVTLSCSPISGHRSVSWYQQTPGQGLQFLFEYFSETQRNKGNFPGRFSGRQFSNSRSEMNVSTLELGDSALYLCASSSGQLQMNTEAFFGQGTRLTVV.

The CDR3 DNA sequence: TGTGCCAGTATGCGTAGCAATCAGCCCCAGCATTTT. Amino acids: CASMRSNQPQHF. V gene TRBV19 combines with J gene TRBJ1-5; D call uncertain. Trimming took 7 bases from V and 0 from J, leaving 4 bases between them. Germline-derived CDR1 and CDR2 are LNHDA and SQIVND (reference sequence). This CDR3 region has 12 residues.

This chain joins TRBV29-1 and TRBJ2-5; D is unclear. Germline-derived CDR1 and CDR2 are SQVTM and ANQGSEA. The germline V and J ends were trimmed by 1 base and 6 bases, with 9 bases remaining between them. This CDR3 has 12 amino acids. Written as DNA, the CDR3 is TGCAGCGTTGAAGGACCTAGGAAGACCCAGTACTTC. It translates to CSVEGPRKTQYF.

V is TRBV6-6 and J is TRBJ1-4, with TRBD1 matching 11 bases. Germline CDR1 MNHNY, CDR2 SVGAGI (reference sequence). This CDR3 contains 15 residues. Trimming cost V 5 bases and J 5 bases; bases outside gene matches: 4. The CDR3 loop reads CASSERDRGNEKLFF. The CDR3 DNA is TGTGCCAGCAGTGAGCGGGACAGGGGGAATGAAAAACTGTTTTTT.

The CDR3: CASSSDSYEQYF. DNA for the CDR3: TGTGCCAGCAGCAGCGACTCCTACGAGCAGTACTTC. This sequence joins TRBV6-5 and TRBJ2-7, with D hard to call. Germline V CDR1 and CDR2: MNHEY, SVGAGI. Trimming cost V 6 bases and J 0 bases, with 6 bases left between them. There are 12 residues in the CDR3.

CDR3 amino acids: CASSPPGTSGNNEQFF. CDR3 sequence (DNA): TGTGCCAGCTCACCACCGGGGACTAGCGGAAACAATGAGCAGTTCTTC. The genes are TRBV18 and TRBJ2-1; 11 nucleotides agree with TRBD2. CDR1 and CDR2 (germline): KGHSH, LQKENI. V lost 0 bases to trimming and J lost 5 bases; unmatched junction nucleotides: 3. This CDR3 has 16 residues.

The V and J genes are TRBV21-1 and TRBJ2-5; the table calls TRBD2, which could not be checked here. TRBV21-1 is given as a pseudogene. This CDR3 is 17 amino acids long. CDR3 amino acids: CASSKEKERGGHETQYF. CDR3 nucleotide sequence: TGTGCCAGCAGCAAAGAGAAAGAGCGGGGGGGACACGAGACCCAGTACTTC.

A remark on this clone: The sample has other DNA sequences that encode this CDR3 too. The chain joins TRBV27 to TRBJ1-1, with D maybe TRBD1 (5 bases). V lost 3 bases to trimming and J lost 3 bases, with 8 bases between them. This CDR3 region has 13 residues. The V gene's germline CDR1 is MNHEY and CDR2 SMNVEV (reference sequence). For the CDR3, the DNA is TGTGCCAGCAGTTTTCGGGGGTACACTGAAGCTTTCTTT. This encodes CASSFRGYTEAFF.

This chain connects TRBV4-1 to TRBJ2-7, with no clear D. Trimming took 4 bases from V and 0 from J, leaving 7 bases between them. This CDR3 is 13 amino acids long. In germline, CDR1 is MGHRA, CDR2 YSYEKL. CDR3 amino acids: CASSPRSSYEQYF. DNA for the CDR3: TGCGCCAGCAGCCCCCGGTCCTCCTACGAGCAGTACTTC.

As DNA, the CDR3 is TGCGCCAGCAGCGTGGACAGGGGGAACACTGAAGCTTTCTTT. Translation: CASSVDRGNTEAFF. The J gene is TRBJ1-1, the V gene TRBV5-1, with 9 positions matching TRBD1. Germline assignment: CDR1 SGHRS and CDR2 YFSETQ. The CDR3 is made up of 14 amino acids. V gave up 4 bases and J gave up 1 base; unmatched junction bases: 2. The whole variable domain, filled in from reference TRBV5-1 and TRBJ1-1, reads KAGVTQTPRYLIKTRGQQVTLSCSPISGHRSVSWYQQTPGQGLQFLFEYFSETQRNKGNFPGRFSGRQFSNSRSEMNVSTLELGDSALYLCASSVDRGNTEAFFGQGTRLTVV.

This chain links TRBV25-1 with TRBJ2-1, with D hard to call. This CDR3 spans 13 amino acids. Trimming removed 1 base at V and 3 bases at J, with 4 bases between. The V gene's germline CDR1 is MGHDK and CDR2 SYGVNS. The CDR3, as DNA: TGTGCCAGCAGTGAATGGAGCTACAATGAGCAGTTCTTC. Amino acid sequence: CASSEWSYNEQFF.

The J gene is TRBJ2-1, the V gene TRBV2; a possible D gene is TRBD2 (5 bases). V lost 6 bases to trimming and J lost 6 bases, with 15 bases between them. CDR3 length equals 14 residues. Germline V gene sequence: CDR1 SNHLY, CDR2 FYNNEI. The DNA of the CDR3 is TGTGCCAGCAGGACGAGGCTAGCTAGCAATGAGCAGTTCTTC. Residues: CASRTRLASNEQFF. Full variable domain (outside the CDR3, taken from reference TRBV2 and TRBJ2-1): EPEVTQTPSHQVTQMGQEVILRCVPISNHLYFYWYRQILGQKVEFLVSFYNNEISEKSEIFDDQFSVERPDGSNFTLKIRSTKLEDSAMYFCASRTRLASNEQFFGPGTRLTVL.

The chain joins TRBV5-1 to TRBJ1-2; D is unresolved. The germline CDR1 and CDR2 sequences are SGHRS and YFSETQ. V lost 0 bases and J lost 5, with 11 bases in between. The CDR3 length is 14 residues. The DNA of the CDR3 is TGCGCCAGCAGCTTGGAACGGGGAGATTATGGCTACACCTTC. Amino acids: CASSLERGDYGYTF.

The chain employs TRBV28 and TRBJ2-1; D unresolved. In germline, CDR1 is MDHEN, CDR2 SYDVKM. The CDR3 covers 15 residues. Trimming took off 2 bases at V and 0 bases at J, with 8 bases between the two ends. CDR3 sequence reads: CASSLHGSSYNEQFF. The CDR3 DNA follows: TGTGCCAGCAGTTTACACGGTAGCTCCTACAATGAGCAGTTCTTC.

This clone was recorded only once. The chain couples TRBV7-6 to TRBJ2-7; no reliable D call. The germline V and J ends were trimmed by 1 base and 3 bases, with 7 bases remaining between them. In germline, CDR1 is SGHVS, CDR2 FNYEAQ. The CDR3 consists of 13 residues. CDR3 amino acids: CASSLESVYEQYF. The CDR3 region has the DNA TGTGCCAGCAGCTTAGAGTCAGTCTACGAGCAGTACTTC.

This clone was counted only a few times. The chain recombines TRBV21-1 with TRBJ2-7; the table gives TRBD2 as D, unverified against the DNA. TRBV21-1 is marked as a pseudogene. The CDR3 totals 12 residues. The CDR3 reads CASSKCEYEQYF. CDR3 in DNA: TGTGCCAGCAGCAAATGTGAGTACGAGCAGTACTTC.

The chain has TRBV6-5 and TRBJ2-5, with D perhaps TRBD2 (6 bases). The J call may be mistaken, given a closer DNA end match to TRBJ2-7. The length of the CDR3 is 13 residues. The germline V gene has CDR1 MNHEY and CDR2 SVGAGI. CDR3 sequence reads: CASNKAGYYEQYF. DNA of the CDR3: TGTGCCAGCAATAAAGCGGGCTACTACGAGCAGTACTTC.

The chain recombines TRBV11-2 with TRBJ2-7, with D hard to call. V lost 1 base to trimming and J lost 2 bases, with 6 bases between them. This CDR3 is built from 13 residues. Germline CDR1 reads SGHAT; CDR2 reads FQNNGV. The CDR3, as DNA: TGTGCCAGCAGCTTAGCGGGTGCCTACGAGCAGTACTTC. It translates to CASSLAGAYEQYF.

The chain combines TRBV7-2 with TRBJ2-7, with 7 nucleotides matching TRBD2. Germline V CDR1 and CDR2: SGHTA, FQGNSA. CDR3 length: 17 residues. Unmatched junction bases numbered 16, after V lost 5 bases and J lost 3 bases. The CDR3 loop reads CASSRLISGLLDYEQYF. For the CDR3, the DNA is TGTGCCAGCAGCCGGCTTATATCGGGACTACTAGACTACGAGCAGTACTTC. Looking up the rest from reference TRBV7-2 and TRBJ2-7 gives the full variable domain: GAGVSQSPSNKVTEKGKDVELRCDPISGHTALYWYRQSLGQGLEFLIYFQGNSAPDKSGLPSDRFSAERTGGSVSTLTIQRTQQEDSAVYLCASSRLISGLLDYEQYFGPGTRLTVT.

The chain joins TRBV20-1 to TRBJ2-2; D possibly corresponds to TRBD2 (6 bases). Germline assignment: CDR1 DFQATT and CDR2 SNEGSKA (reference sequence). The CDR3 consists of 11 residues. The germline V and J ends were trimmed by 5 bases and 5 bases, with 6 bases remaining between them. In DNA form, the CDR3 reads TGCAGTGCTCGGGGGACCGGGGAGCTGTTTTTT. It translates to CSARGTGELFF.

V gene TRBV7-3 combines with J gene TRBJ2-1, with 10 bases identical to TRBD2. This CDR3 comprises 16 residues. Looked up from germline, CDR1 is SGHTA and CDR2 is FQGTGA. The V and J ends lost 1 base and 7 bases, in that order; junction bases with no gene match: 7. The CDR3, as DNA: TGTGCCAGCAGCTTAAGGGCTAGCGGGGGTCGAAATGAGCAGTTCTTC. Protein product: CASSLRASGGRNEQFF.

This clone occurred once. This chain connects TRBV7-9 to TRBJ2-1; D might be TRBD2 (6 bases). Germline loops: CDR1 SEHNR, CDR2 FQNEAQ (reference sequence). This CDR3 spans 11 amino acids. The V end lost 4 bases, the J end lost 13 bases, and 11 bases lay between the germline ends. CDR3 coding DNA: TGTGCCAGCAGCTCGGAGGGCCGCCAGTTCTTC. Translated, it gives CASSSEGRQFF.

The rearrangement links TRBV10-3 to TRBJ2-5, with 10 bases fitting TRBD1. CDR1 is ENHRY, CDR2 SYGVKD, per germline. This CDR3 contains 15 residues. The trim removed 4 bases at V and 5 bases at J, leaving 7 bases unmatched. CDR3 DNA sequence: TGTGCCATCAGTGGGGGACAGGGGAGGCAGGAGACCCAGTACTTC. Its translation is CAISGGQGRQETQYF.

The rearrangement joins TRBV5-1 to TRBJ2-7; the match to TRBD1 covers 7 bases. Germline assignment: CDR1 SGHRS and CDR2 YFSETQ. CDR3 length equals 14 residues. V gave up 4 bases and J gave up 2 bases; unmatched junction bases: 6. The DNA of the CDR3 is TGCGCCAGCAGCCCCCAGGGGGTAGCCTACGAGCAGTACTTC. It translates to CASSPQGVAYEQYF. Full variable domain (outside the CDR3, taken from reference TRBV5-1 and TRBJ2-7): KAGVTQTPRYLIKTRGQQVTLSCSPISGHRSVSWYQQTPGQGLQFLFEYFSETQRNKGNFPGRFSGRQFSNSRSEMNVSTLELGDSALYLCASSPQGVAYEQYFGPGTRLTVT.

V and J are TRBV7-8 and TRBJ2-3; 13 bases match TRBD2. After removal of 0 bases from V and 8 bases from J, the junction contained 11 bases not matched to a gene. The germline gives CDR1 SGHVS, CDR2 FQNEAQ. CDR3 length: 18 amino acids. For the CDR3, the DNA is TGTGCCAGCAGCTTAGCAACTAGCGGGGGGGCTTCAAGAGGTACGCAGTATTTT. Protein: CASSLATSGGASRGTQYF. Supplemented by reference TRBV7-8 and TRBJ2-3, the full variable domain reads GAGVSQSPRYKVAKRGQDVALRCDPISGHVSLFWYQQALGQGPEFLTYFQNEAQLDKSGLPSDRFFAERPEGSVSTLKIQRTQQEDSAVYLCASSLATSGGASRGTQYFGPGTRLTVL.